This entry concerns a single T cell receptor beta chain. The antigen is undetermined. V dropped 2 bases and J dropped 4; count of bases not matched to a gene: 13. This CDR3 is built from 17 residues. Germline V lookup: CDR1 SGHDT, CDR2 YYEEEE. The sample is drawn from a study of OX40 agonist ivuxolimab in advanced cancers. Across the whole study: At just under 85% male, the cohort had a mean age of approximately 60 years, ranging from roughly 20 to 90.

TCRdb's copy holds only in-frame clones and misses some; the assay was immunoSEQ multiplex PCR. The repertoire holds 50,000 to 65,000 clones, with roughly 90% as singletons. Study findings and constraints: Doses of 0.1 to 3.0 mg/kg were accompanied by clonal expansion of CD4+ and CD8+ blood T cells by week 6.

The sequence came from an adult with an advanced solid tumor such as melanoma, head and neck, liver or kidney cancer. This chain joins TRBV5-6 and TRBJ2-7; 9 bases map to TRBD2. The sequences come from CD4+ or CD8+ T cells sorted from blood, collected in a trial of the OX40 agonist ivuxolimab. The CDR3 nucleotides read TGTGCCAGCAGCTTTTCGAGCGGGAGGCCCCATTTTTACGAGCAGTACTTC. Translated, it gives CASSFSSGRPHFYEQYF.